The rows below give T cell receptor beta chains drawn from one sample of a study of molecular identifiers for immune sequencing clone quantification. MiXCR, applied by TCRdb to the PCR reads, yields one record per CDR3 protein. Of approximately 97,000 distinct CDR3 sequences listed, roughly 26% are singletons. Sequenced sample: naive CD8+ T cells from blood, with Jurkat cell RNA spiked in. The receptors originated from a human donor in good health. Some libraries in this study had Jurkat cell RNA spiked in. The CDR3 runs from the conserved cysteine through the conserved F or W.

v_gene	j_gene	CDR3aa
TRBV5-1	TRBJ2-3	CASSPGALLASDTQYF
TRBV4-2	TRBJ2-7	CASSQEHEGLVGYEQYF
TRBV7-2	TRBJ2-1	CASSLPRVAGGPGEQFF
TRBV19	TRBJ1-1	CATSATRNTEAFF
TRBV13	TRBJ2-3	CASSMTSPFTDTQYF
TRBV27	TRBJ2-1	CASSLGGIYNEQFF
TRBV20-1	TRBJ2-7	CSARWQGDNEQYF
TRBV27	TRBJ1-1	CASSLMDRGFTEAFF
TRBV15	TRBJ2-7	CATSRDGGIYEQYF
TRBV28	TRBJ1-2	CASSPGTGGSGLGYTF
TRBV5-1	TRBJ2-1	CASSDPSGKGYNEQFF
TRBV7-2	TRBJ2-7	CASSLAGGTYEQYF
TRBV12-3/TRBV12-4	TRBJ1-1	CASGLSGSHTEAFF
TRBV30	TRBJ2-5	CAWSKGQGGETQYF
TRBV20-1	TRBJ2-7	CSAGRGGGTYEQYF
TRBV6-2/TRBV6-3	TRBJ2-1	CASSYSMTSRNEQFF
TRBV27	TRBJ2-7	CASSLTIAGEQYF
TRBV4-3	TRBJ1-3	CASSQDFLNSGNTIYF
TRBV7-6	TRBJ2-1	CASSLAGLAVEQFF
TRBV9	TRBJ2-7	CASSVVRDRLTYEQYF
TRBV5-6	TRBJ2-7	CASSLWGREQYF
TRBV27	TRBJ2-7	CVSSPGTGAPYEQYF
TRBV5-6	TRBJ1-2	CASSSTGGYTF
TRBV10-1	TRBJ2-7	CASSQARDGTYEQYF
TRBV9	TRBJ2-3	CASSHPPSGGSDTQYF
TRBV3-1	TRBJ2-2	CASSQDWGLPTTGELFF
TRBV29-1	TRBJ1-1	CSVEDRGEAFF
TRBV4-1	TRBJ1-4	CASSQDSATNEKLFF
TRBV30	TRBJ1-5	CAWRDRLNQPQHF
TRBV11-2	TRBJ2-3	CASSLVQATDTQYF
TRBV7-2	TRBJ2-1	CASSSRTRGLHYNEQFF
TRBV7-9	TRBJ2-1	CASSLQGQGPYNEQFF
TRBV13	TRBJ2-3	CASSRRGQGVGGTDTQYF
TRBV2	TRBJ2-3	CASSDWRGSTDTQYF
TRBV12-3/TRBV12-4	TRBJ2-2	CASSLLAVYAGELFF
TRBV7-2	TRBJ2-1	CASSLPGRFNEQFF
TRBV7-6	TRBJ2-3	CASSRAIAGVGADTQYF
TRBV27	TRBJ2-5	CASSLSSQGRFRETQYF
TRBV6-6	TRBJ1-2	CASSVGQGALYGYTF
TRBV4-1	TRBJ2-7	CASSPDLWAGEQYF
TRBV27	TRBJ2-7	CAISPNGVGEQYF
TRBV7-6	TRBJ1-6	CASSLSDRDPNSPLHF
TRBV7-3	TRBJ2-7	CASSLVAGDSYEQYF
TRBV4-1	TRBJ2-1	CASSQDRQGIYNEQFF
TRBV11-2	TRBJ2-3	CASSPFGVGLTDTQYF